This passage covers 12 T cell receptor beta chains from one sample sequenced in a study of T cell clusters in autoimmune cytopenias. TRB was amplified by touch-down multiplex PCR, primer pools A and B combined. TCRdb re-called the multiplex PCR reads; every CDR3 protein appears as one record, without DNA. Reported are roughly 7,000 distinct CDR3 sequences; the ten largest clones contain more than 30%. TRB was amplified from roughly 250 ng of peripheral blood genomic DNA per sample. These data were also filed under a second study, of T cell repertoires in aging, cancer and after chemotherapy.

The specimen sequenced was peripheral blood. The receptor set was obtained from a human donor in good health.

Measured by frequency, this clonotype is medium-sized (0.01 to 0.1%). The CDR3 loop reads CSVDPGLAGGEQYF. This chain connects TRBV29-1 to TRBJ2-7; the D call from TCRdb, TRBD2, cannot be confirmed without DNA. The CDR3 runs 14 residues. Germline loops: CDR1 SQVTM, CDR2 ANQGSEA.

The chain recombines TRBV6-1 with TRBJ1-4; absent DNA, TCRdb's TRBD1 call cannot be checked. The germline V gene has CDR1 MNHNS and CDR2 SASEGT. This CDR3 has 14 residues. This CDR3 reads CASSEDSGREKLFF.

The CDR3 sequence is CASSPRLAGVNNEQFF. The gene calls are TRBV18 and TRBJ2-1; TCRdb indicates TRBD2, and absent DNA this call remains unverified. This CDR3 spans 16 amino acids. The germline V gene encodes CDR1 KGHSH and CDR2 LQKENI.

The chain has TRBV19 and TRBJ2-1; without DNA, the TCRdb call of TRBD2 cannot be checked. The CDR3 spans 16 residues. Germline V gives CDR1 LNHDA, CDR2 SQIVND (reference sequence). CDR3 sequence reads: CASRLSLAGDYNEQFF.

The genes are TRBV6-5 and TRBJ2-7; TCRdb picks TRBD1, but there is no DNA to check that call. The germline gives CDR1 MNHEY, CDR2 SVGAGI. There are 15 residues in the CDR3. This chain's CDR3 is CASSYMEDRVREQYF.

The chain has TRBV6-6 and TRBJ2-3; TCRdb's assignment of TRBD2 cannot be checked, as there is no DNA. CDR1 and CDR2 from the germline V gene are MNHNY and SVGAGI (reference sequence). The length of the CDR3 is 20 residues. The CDR3 reads CASSLPLYGLAGVRTDTQYF.

The J gene is TRBJ1-4, the V gene TRBV5-6; there is no DNA to check the TCRdb D call of TRBD1. The CDR3 is 14 amino acids. Germline V lookup: CDR1 SGHDT, CDR2 YYEEEE. CDR3 sequence reads: CASSGRDRDEKLFF.

J is TRBJ2-2 and V is TRBV6-6; TCRdb reports TRBD2, a call that lacks DNA to check it against. The CDR3 length is 14 residues. Germline CDR1 is MNHNY and CDR2 is SVGAGI (reference sequence). The CDR3 loop is CASSYQDSTGELFF.

This clonotype is deemed large by its frequency. V gene TRBV29-1 combines with J gene TRBJ2-1. The germline gives CDR1 SQVTM, CDR2 ANQGSEA. The CDR3 sequence is 11 residues long. CDR3 region: CSVVPDNEQFF.

Considering frequency, this clonotype is medium-sized (0.01 to 0.1%). V usage is TRBV13 and J usage is TRBJ2-5. Germline-derived CDR1 and CDR2 are PRHDT and FYEKMQ (reference sequence). The CDR3 runs to 11 residues. The CDR3 loop reads CASSAQETQYF.

V is TRBV6-5 and J is TRBJ2-3; the TCRdb call, TRBD2, lacks DNA for checking. The CDR3 has 12 amino acids. Germline loops: CDR1 MNHEY, CDR2 SVGAGI. The CDR3 protein is CASSGGLETQYF.

The gene calls are TRBV19 and TRBJ1-1; the TCRdb call, TRBD1, lacks DNA for checking. Germline V CDR1 and CDR2: LNHDA, SQIVND (reference sequence). CDR3 length: 17 amino acids. The CDR3 is CASSPRQAVPFLTEAFF.